This entry lists 22 T cell receptor beta chains sequenced from one sample in a study of blood T cell repertoires in COVID-19. TCRdb's copy holds only in-frame clones and misses some; the assay was immunoSEQ multiplex PCR. The sample holds nearly 60,000 clones; about 84% are singletons and the top ten take roughly 4.8%. Material: peripheral blood. These receptors came from a man aged 35 to 55 with active COVID-19.

The chain has TRBV5-4 and TRBJ1-5; unclear D gene. Per germline, CDR1 SGHNT and CDR2 YYREEE (reference sequence). This CDR3 is 15 amino acids long. V lost 4 bases and J 1 base, leaving 12 bases between the germline ends. The CDR3 loop reads CASSAEEGSNQPQHF. The CDR3 DNA is TGTGCCAGCAGCGCCGAGGAGGGAAGCAATCAGCCCCAGCATTTT.

The V call is TRBV5-1, the J call TRBJ1-2; D is uncertain. Germline-derived CDR1 and CDR2 are SGHRS and YFSETQ. The CDR3 extends over 15 amino acids. V was pared by 1 base and J by 6 bases, with 16 bases between. The CDR3 loop reads CASSLSQTAPHGYTF. The CDR3 DNA reads as TGCGCCAGCAGCTTGTCACAGACGGCTCCCCATGGCTACACCTTC. The whole variable domain, remainder taken from reference TRBV5-1 and TRBJ1-2, is KAGVTQTPRYLIKTRGQQVTLSCSPISGHRSVSWYQQTPGQGLQFLFEYFSETQRNKGNFPGRFSGRQFSNSRSEMNVSTLELGDSALYLCASSLSQTAPHGYTFGSGTRLTVV.

This clone was observed a handful of times. The chain is built from TRBV7-2 and TRBJ2-7; 9 positions agree with TRBD2. Germline V gene lookup returns CDR1 SGHTA and CDR2 FQGNSA. J gave up 5 bases and V 4 bases, and 12 bases lay outside the gene matches. The CDR3 has 16 amino acids. The chain's CDR3 is CASSSWEVAGVNEQYF. CDR3 nucleotide sequence: TGTGCCAGCAGCTCGTGGGAGGTAGCGGGAGTCAACGAGCAGTACTTC.

J is TRBJ2-2 and V is TRBV4-1; 8 nucleotides agree with TRBD2. The CDR3 totals 18 residues. The junction had 9 bases not matched to a gene; V was cut back by 0 bases and J by 3 bases. The V gene's germline CDR1 is MGHRA and CDR2 YSYEKL. In nucleotides, the CDR3 is TGCGCCAGCAGCCAAGAGGGGGGGCTAGCGGGTGACACCGGGGAGCTGTTTTTT. It encodes CASSQEGGLAGDTGELFF.

The gene calls are TRBV5-4 and TRBJ2-7; D possibly corresponds to TRBD2 (6 bases). V lost 0 bases, J lost 6 bases, and 13 bases lay in between. The CDR3 runs 14 residues. Germline CDR1 and CDR2: SGHNT and YYREEE (reference sequence). The CDR3 loop is CASSLVPGTGEQYF. The CDR3 DNA is TGTGCCAGCAGCTTGGTTCCGGGGACTGGCGAGCAGTACTTC.

The rearrangement joins TRBV3-1 (or the pseudogene TRBV3-2) to TRBJ2-7, with D possibly TRBD2 on 5 matching bases. With 4 bases removed from V and 3 bases from J, the gap between germline ends came to 19 bases. This CDR3 is built from 16 residues. Germline values: CDR1 LGHDT, CDR2 YNNKEL (reference sequence). CDR3 sequence reads: CASSPRTVFTYYEQYF. The CDR3, as DNA: TGTGCCAGCAGCCCCAGGACTGTCTTTACCTACTACGAGCAGTACTTC.

V gene TRBV30 combines with J gene TRBJ1-5; D is undetermined. From germline, CDR1 is GTSNPN and CDR2 SVGIG (reference sequence). The CDR3 contains 13 residues. Between the trimmed V and J ends, which lost 0 bases and 4 bases, there was a span of 7 bases. The DNA for the CDR3 is TGTGCCTGGAGTGTGGGCGGGAATCAGCCCCAGCATTTT. Translation gives CAWSVGGNQPQHF.

The chain employs TRBV11-1 and TRBJ2-7; perhaps TRBD2 as D (7 bases). The V and J ends lost 7 bases and 6 bases respectively, with 19 bases between them. The germline V gene encodes CDR1 SGHAT and CDR2 FQDESV (reference sequence). CDR3 length: 14 residues. The CDR3 region has the DNA TGTGCCAGCACCCTGTTCCGGGGGGCTGGCGAGCAGTACTTC. It codes for CASTLFRGAGEQYF.

V usage is TRBV12-2 and J usage is TRBJ1-3; the table's D gene call, TRBD1, was not cross checked with the DNA. TRBV12-2 is assigned pseudogene status. The CDR3 runs to 17 residues. CDR3 residues: CASRLVTGGPSGNTIYF. The CDR3 nucleotides read TGTGCAAGTCGCTTAGTAACAGGGGGCCCCTCTGGAAACACCATATATTTT.

This chain links TRBV30 with TRBJ2-2; perhaps TRBD2 as D (7 bases). V lost 8 bases and J 6 bases, leaving 10 bases between the germline ends. From germline, CDR1 is GTSNPN and CDR2 SVGIG (reference sequence). The CDR3 spans 11 residues. The CDR3 is CAGGGPGELFF. CDR3 nucleotide sequence: TGTGCCGGGGGGGGGCCCGGGGAGCTGTTTTTT. The complete variable domain, with remaining parts taken from reference TRBV30 and TRBJ2-2, reads SQTIHQWPATLVQPVGSPLSLECTVEGTSNPNLYWYRQAAGRGLQLLFYSVGIGQISSEVPQNLSASRPQDRQFILSSKKLLLSDSGFYLCAGGGPGELFFGEGSRLTVL.

This chain joins TRBV19 and TRBJ2-3; maybe TRBD2 (7 bases). The CDR3 runs 14 residues. Germline V gene sequence: CDR1 LNHDA, CDR2 SQIVND (reference sequence). V gave up 8 bases and J gave up 2 bases, with 14 bases separating them. This chain's CDR3 is CASGGGYLTDTQYF. CDR3 DNA sequence: TGTGCCAGTGGGGGGGGCTACCTCACAGATACGCAGTATTTT.

About this clone itself: Other DNA sequences in the same sample also yield this CDR3. The CDR3, as DNA: TGCGCCAGCAGTGAGGGCCCGAACACCGGGGAGCTGTTTTTT. Translated: CASSEGPNTGELFF. The chain uses TRBV10-1 and TRBJ2-2, with D hard to call. V was cut by 2 bases and J by 0 bases, with 4 bases left in between. Germline-derived CDR1 and CDR2 are WNHNN and SYGVQD (reference sequence). This CDR3 is built from 14 residues.

This clone was counted a single time. The gene calls are TRBV27 and TRBJ2-7, with TRBD2 identical over 15 bases. Germline CDR1 is MNHEY and CDR2 is SMNVEV (reference sequence). V lost 8 bases, J lost 4 bases, and 12 bases stayed unmatched. The CDR3 is 17 amino acids. CDR3 nucleotides: TGTGCCAGCGGATTCGGACTAGCGGGGGGGACGGGATACGAGCAGTACTTC. It specifies CASGFGLAGGTGYEQYF.

The V gene is TRBV4-1, the J gene TRBJ2-7, with TRBD1 matching over 8 bases. From germline, CDR1 is MGHRA and CDR2 YSYEKL. The CDR3 totals 15 residues. After removal of 4 bases from V and 2 bases from J, the junction contained 7 bases not matched to a gene. The DNA for the CDR3 is TGCGCCAGCAGCCCGACGGGACAGGCAACCTACGAGCAGTACTTC. It yields the protein CASSPTGQATYEQYF.

V gene TRBV28 combines with J gene TRBJ2-1; TRBD2 matches at 8 bases. Germline lookup yields CDR1 MDHEN and CDR2 SYDVKM. The CDR3 covers 15 residues. The V gene end was trimmed by 4 bases and the J gene end by 8 bases; junction bases not matched to a gene: 10. The CDR3 DNA reads as TGTGCCAGCAGTTATACTGGGACTAGGAGCTATGAGCAGTTCTTC. Its translation: CASSYTGTRSYEQFF.

The gene calls are TRBV19 and TRBJ2-7, with 13 bases aligning to TRBD2. CDR1 and CDR2 from the germline V gene are LNHDA and SQIVND (reference sequence). The CDR3 runs to 14 residues. Losses at the gene ends were 5 bases for V and 3 bases for J; bases not matched to a gene: 1. The CDR3 sequence: CASSRTSGSYEQYF. The DNA for the CDR3 is TGTGCCAGTAGTCGGACTAGCGGGAGCTACGAGCAGTACTTC. The whole variable domain, filled in from reference TRBV19 and TRBJ2-7, reads DGGITQSPKYLFRKEGQNVTLSCEQNLNHDAMYWYRQDPGQGLRLIYYSQIVNDFQKGDIAEGYSVSREKKESFPLTVTSAQKNPTAFYLCASSRTSGSYEQYFGPGTRLTVT.

The chain is built from TRBV7-3 and TRBJ2-1, with TRBD2 identical over 9 bases. CDR3 length: 16 amino acids. CDR1 is SGHTA and CDR2 is FQGTGA in the germline V gene. The V gene end was trimmed by 4 bases and the J gene end by 0 bases; junction bases not matched to a gene: 4. The CDR3 DNA is TGTGCCAGCAGCTACCGTAGCGGGAGCTCCTACAATGAGCAGTTCTTC. Translation gives CASSYRSGSSYNEQFF. Full variable domain (missing parts from reference TRBV7-3 and TRBJ2-1): GAGVSQTPSNKVTEKGKYVELRCDPISGHTALYWYRQSLGQGPEFLIYFQGTGAADDSGLPNDRFFAVRPEGSVSTLKIQRTERGDSAVYLCASSYRSGSSYNEQFFGPGTRLTVL.

The chain links TRBV10-3 to TRBJ1-1; 8 nucleotides match TRBD1. The CDR3 has 14 amino acids. CDR1 is ENHRY and CDR2 is SYGVKD in the germline V gene. V lost 8 bases and J lost 0; bases outside the gene matches: 5. CDR3 region: CAISRGQLNTEAFF. In DNA form, the CDR3 reads TGTGCCATCTCCAGGGGGCAATTGAACACTGAAGCTTTCTTT.

The chain combines TRBV29-1 with TRBJ2-7; 9 positions match TRBD1. Trimming at V came to 4 bases and at J to 3 bases, leaving 7 bases not matched to a gene. Germline V lookup: CDR1 SQVTM, CDR2 ANQGSEA. The CDR3 runs 14 residues. CDR3 residues: CSVGTGTGSYEQYF. The CDR3 DNA reads as TGCAGCGTTGGAACCGGGACAGGGAGCTACGAGCAGTACTTC.

The chain links TRBV30 to TRBJ2-1, with 14 bases fitting TRBD2. The V gene's germline CDR1 is GTSNPN and CDR2 SVGIG (reference sequence). The CDR3 extends over 19 amino acids. Trimming took 0 bases from V and 7 from J; bases not matched to a gene: 14. The CDR3 coding sequence is TGTGCCTGGAGTGTACCGGGACTAGCGGGAGTATCTAGGCGGAATGAGCAGTTCTTC. Amino acids: CAWSVPGLAGVSRRNEQFF.

The rearrangement joins TRBV6-6 to TRBJ1-4, with 7 nucleotides matching TRBD1. Germline-derived CDR1 and CDR2 are MNHNY and SVGAGI (reference sequence). Trimming removed 5 bases from V and 4 bases from J; junction bases left unmatched: 13. The CDR3 sequence is 17 residues long. The chain's CDR3 is CASSPRGQGSYNEKLFF. CDR3 bases: TGTGCCAGCAGTCCTAGGGGGCAGGGGAGTTATAATGAAAAACTGTTTTTT.

The V gene is TRBV28, the J gene TRBJ2-7; no clear D. V was clipped by 7 bases and J by 4 bases, with 17 bases between them. Germline assignment: CDR1 MDHEN and CDR2 SYDVKM. The CDR3 loop spans 14 amino acids. This CDR3 reads CASIKDILTYEQYF. In DNA form, the CDR3 reads TGTGCCAGCATCAAAGATATCCTTACTTACGAGCAGTACTTC.